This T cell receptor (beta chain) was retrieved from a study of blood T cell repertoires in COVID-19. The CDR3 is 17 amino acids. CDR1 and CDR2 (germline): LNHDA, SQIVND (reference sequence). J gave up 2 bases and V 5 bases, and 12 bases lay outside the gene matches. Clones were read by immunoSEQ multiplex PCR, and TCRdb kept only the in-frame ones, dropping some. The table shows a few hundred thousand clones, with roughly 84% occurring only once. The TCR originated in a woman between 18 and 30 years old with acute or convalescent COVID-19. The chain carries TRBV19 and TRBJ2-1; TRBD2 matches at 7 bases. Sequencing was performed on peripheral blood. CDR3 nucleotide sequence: TGTGCCAGTAGTTCTAACCCCAAGCGGGGTACCTACAATGAGCAGTTCTTC. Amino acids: CASSSNPKRGTYNEQFF.